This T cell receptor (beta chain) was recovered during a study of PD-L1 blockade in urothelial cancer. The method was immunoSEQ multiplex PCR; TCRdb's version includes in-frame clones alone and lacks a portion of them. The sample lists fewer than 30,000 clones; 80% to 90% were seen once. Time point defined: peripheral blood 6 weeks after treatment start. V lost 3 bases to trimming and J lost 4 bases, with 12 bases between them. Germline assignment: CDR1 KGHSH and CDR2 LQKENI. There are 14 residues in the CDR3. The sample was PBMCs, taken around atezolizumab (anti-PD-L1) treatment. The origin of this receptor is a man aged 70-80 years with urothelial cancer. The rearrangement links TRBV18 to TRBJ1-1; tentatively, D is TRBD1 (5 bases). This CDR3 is CASSPGPAATEAFF. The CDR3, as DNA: TGTGCCAGCTCACCGGGGCCCGCGGCCACTGAAGCTTTCTTT.